Each of the 5 T cell receptor beta chains below was sequenced from the same sample in a study of T cells after posttransplantation cyclophosphamide. Busulfan-fludarabine conditioning, marrow transplant, and cyclophosphamide on days +3 and +4 were administered. Method: immunoSEQ multiplex PCR; TCRdb's copy keeps in-frame clones and lacks some. Listed here are around 6,700 clones without any singletons, the top ten holding roughly 4.9%. Sequencing used PBMCs, obtained after an allogeneic stem cell transplant with post-transplant cyclophosphamide. These receptors originate from a male patient aged 25-45 years who received an allogeneic stem cell transplant from an unrelated donor, was CMV-positive, and had acute and chronic GVHD. Some T cells may originate from the graft donor.

In this sample, this clone turned up many times. The rearrangement links TRBV7-9 to TRBJ1-2; 7 positions match TRBD1. CDR1 and CDR2 from the germline V gene are SEHNR and FQNEAQ (reference sequence). The length of the CDR3 is 14 residues. Unmatched junction bases numbered 9, after V lost 7 bases and J lost 4 bases. DNA of the CDR3: TGTGCCAGCACCATCCCCCAGGGGGTCTATGGCTACACCTTC. Translated, it gives CASTIPQGVYGYTF.

At least ten counts were recorded for this clone. The chain joins TRBV18 to TRBJ1-1; 7 bases map to TRBD1. This CDR3 has 15 amino acids. Trimming removed 2 bases from V and 6 bases from J; junction bases left unmatched: 9. CDR1 is KGHSH, CDR2 LQKENI, per germline. The CDR3 region is CASSPLDRLLSEAFF. In nucleotides, the CDR3 is TGTGCCAGCTCACCATTGGACAGGCTCCTTTCTGAAGCTTTCTTT.

In this sample, this clone turned up many times. The chain recombines TRBV18 with TRBJ1-1; D unclear. V shed 8 bases and J shed 0 bases, with 19 bases lying between them. CDR1 is KGHSH and CDR2 is LQKENI in the germline V gene. CDR3 size: 16 residues. Written as DNA, the CDR3 is TGTGCCAGCGATAACCGTGGGCAGGCCATGAACACTGAAGCTTTCTTT. It encodes CASDNRGQAMNTEAFF.

The chain has TRBV9 and TRBJ2-5, with 13 bases aligning to TRBD2. Germline V lookup: CDR1 SGDLS, CDR2 YYNGEE. Trimming at V came to 3 bases and at J to 2 bases, leaving 4 bases not matched to a gene. The CDR3 totals 16 residues. The CDR3: CASSGTSGGNQETQYF. In DNA, the CDR3 is TGTGCCAGCAGCGGGACTAGCGGGGGCAATCAAGAGACCCAGTACTTC.

This clone occurred many times. The chain combines TRBV5-4 with TRBJ1-1, with 7 bases that match TRBD1. CDR3 length: 13 residues. J gave up 4 bases and V 4 bases, and 4 bases lay outside the gene matches. CDR1 is SGHNT, CDR2 YYREEE, per germline (reference sequence). DNA of the CDR3: TGTGCCAGCAGCGTCGCAGGGGGCACTGAAGCTTTCTTT. As protein: CASSVAGGTEAFF. The full variable domain, rest sourced from reference TRBV5-4 and TRBJ1-1, is ETGVTQSPTHLIKTRGQQVTLRCSSQSGHNTVSWYQQALGQGPQFIFQYYREEENGRGNFPPRFSGLQFPNYSSELNVNALELDDSALYLCASSVAGGTEAFFGQGTRLTVV.